The rows below give T cell receptor beta chains drawn from one sample of a study of blood T cells in healthy people across ages. TCRdb analysed the 5' RACE reads with MiXCR anew, one entry per CDR3 protein. In the table there are some 800,000 distinct CDR3 sequences, 20% to 25% of which are singletons. The same data also went into a second study, on T cells of mothers and their children.

The source material was blood. The receptors derive from a boy under 18 in good health. CDR3s leave out the opening cysteine and the closing phenylalanine or tryptophan. The order of the fields is J gene, V gene, CDR3 protein.

j_call: TRBJ2-7; v_call: TRBV29-1; cdr3_aa: SVEDPLYEQY
j_call: TRBJ1-2; v_call: TRBV20-1; cdr3_aa: SARDRRTGEGYGYT
j_call: TRBJ2-4; v_call: TRBV29-1; cdr3_aa: SVLREGLTKNIQY
j_call: TRBJ2-7; v_call: TRBV20-1; cdr3_aa: SASVWPRGTSYEQY
j_call: TRBJ2-5; v_call: TRBV10-3; cdr3_aa: AISEVTLGEQY
j_call: NA; v_call: TRBV5-1; cdr3_aa: ASTLGGASIDEQF
j_call: TRBJ1-4; v_call: TRBV11-2; cdr3_aa: ASSLSQGALNEKLF
j_call: TRBJ2-4; v_call: TRBV6-6; cdr3_aa: ASSYRGAGGSKNIQY
j_call: TRBJ1-4; v_call: TRBV7-9; cdr3_aa: ASSPNIQGPNEKLF
j_call: TRBJ2-7; v_call: TRBV12-5; cdr3_aa: ASGGTGITEQY
j_call: TRBJ2-1; v_call: TRBV4-3; cdr3_aa: ASSQETRDEQF
j_call: NA; v_call: TRBV28; cdr3_aa: ASSLAGGFYEQF
j_call: TRBJ2-3; v_call: TRBV12-3/TRBV12-4; cdr3_aa: ASTFTAGTDTQY
j_call: TRBJ2-1; v_call: TRBV7-9; cdr3_aa: ASSETGLSYNEQF
j_call: TRBJ2-5; v_call: TRBV5-1; cdr3_aa: ASSHGRGGRARETQY
j_call: TRBJ2-1; v_call: TRBV9; cdr3_aa: ASSDRGDSSYNEQF
j_call: TRBJ2-2; v_call: TRBV4-2; cdr3_aa: ASSQTSGTGGGELF
j_call: TRBJ2-1; v_call: TRBV6-1; cdr3_aa: ASLTSGGVYNEQF
j_call: TRBJ2-3; v_call: TRBV27; cdr3_aa: ASSSTGTGGGTRSDTQY
j_call: TRBJ2-7; v_call: TRBV7-6; cdr3_aa: ASSPGTVSSYEQY
j_call: TRBJ1-5; v_call: TRBV7-2; cdr3_aa: ASSLEGGQERPQH
j_call: TRBJ2-5; v_call: TRBV7-9; cdr3_aa: ASSSHPPGPLGETQY
j_call: TRBJ2-5; v_call: TRBV5-1; cdr3_aa: ASSLVVGNQETQY
j_call: TRBJ2-3; v_call: TRBV9; cdr3_aa: ASSVDVDTQY
j_call: NA; v_call: TRBV6-5; cdr3_aa: ASSYGTSGEQY
j_call: TRBJ2-1; v_call: TRBV20-1; cdr3_aa: SARDNSGRGNEQF
j_call: TRBJ2-5; v_call: TRBV4-2; cdr3_aa: ASSQEGYLKGGASIAQTQY
j_call: TRBJ2-3; v_call: TRBV3-1; cdr3_aa: ASSPRQATDTQY
j_call: TRBJ2-5; v_call: TRBV20-1; cdr3_aa: SARDGLAGYQETQY
j_call: TRBJ2-2; v_call: TRBV28; cdr3_aa: ASREWTGQTGELF
j_call: TRBJ1-2; v_call: TRBV6-2/TRBV6-3; cdr3_aa: ASSYSRSSTANYGYT
j_call: TRBJ2-7; v_call: TRBV20-1; cdr3_aa: SARDKRGAALIYEQY
j_call: TRBJ2-5; v_call: TRBV10-2; cdr3_aa: ASSVASRETQY
j_call: TRBJ1-6; v_call: TRBV4-3; cdr3_aa: ASSQDRAVSPHH
j_call: TRBJ2-5; v_call: TRBV7-2; cdr3_aa: ASSWVGGTQY
j_call: TRBJ2-7; v_call: TRBV19; cdr3_aa: ASSRQGASYEQY
j_call: NA; v_call: TRBV6-2/TRBV6-3; cdr3_aa: ASSWREGLHEQF
j_call: TRBJ2-7; v_call: TRBV12-3/TRBV12-4; cdr3_aa: ASSSTTSSYEQY
j_call: TRBJ1-4; v_call: TRBV29-1; cdr3_aa: SVLPGTGATNEKLF
j_call: TRBJ2-4; v_call: TRBV9; cdr3_aa: ASSVEGGSKNIQY
j_call: TRBJ2-3; v_call: TRBV29-1; cdr3_aa: SGREGNTDTQY
j_call: TRBJ2-5; v_call: TRBV7-2; cdr3_aa: ASSSNGDTQETQY
j_call: TRBJ2-1; v_call: TRBV7-2; cdr3_aa: ASSLERKSYNEQF
j_call: TRBJ2-3; v_call: TRBV4-1; cdr3_aa: ASSLVIGDTQY
j_call: TRBJ1-2; v_call: TRBV5-1; cdr3_aa: ASRAYTGTAYGYT